This T cell receptor beta chain is drawn from a study of cytomegalovirus exposure and HLA in healthy donors. CDR1 is SGDLS, CDR2 YYNGEE, per germline. The ends lost 0 bases at V and 3 bases at J; junction bases unmatched: 9. The CDR3 has 18 residues. The study ran its PCR with 60 Vbeta and 13 Jbeta primers. Method: immunoSEQ multiplex PCR; TCRdb's copy keeps in-frame clones and lacks some. This repertoire includes just under 80,000 clones. Study findings and constraints: Immune exposure information available was restricted to CMV serostatus. A later analysis reportedly found fewer N-insertions in an Asian-associated ancestry cluster than the approximately 700-donor mean. Exclusion as indistinguishable affected some V segments, including TRBV6-2 and TRBV6-3.

Details on this clone: The antigen is unknown.

This rearrangement joins TRBV9 to TRBJ2-1, with TRBD2 identical over 10 bases. Sequencing was done on a sample of PBMCs. This TCR was sampled from a young man in good health and CMV-seropositive. CDR3 sequence reads: CASSVGVSGGIFYNEQFF. The CDR3 DNA sequence: TGTGCCAGCAGCGTAGGGGTTAGCGGGGGGATTTTCTACAATGAGCAGTTCTTC.